These T cell receptor beta chains were read from a single sample in a study of shared clonotypes between healthy human individuals. Assay used: immunoSEQ multiplex PCR; TCRdb lists only in-frame clones, some missing. The sample lists almost 700,000 clones, about 92% occurring once. The sample taken for sequencing was naive CD8+ T cells sorted from blood. The receptors were sampled from a man aged 25 to 45 in good health. Both conserved end residues are part of each CDR3. A D gene is named only where the DNA matches it firmly. Size values are once, few and many counts, or a class for expanded clones, and some rows have none.

abundance,v_gene,j_gene,d_gene,CDR3aa,CDR3nt
.,TRBV19,TRBJ2-7,.,CASSRGYEQYF,TGTGCCAGTAGTAGAGGCTACGAGCAGTACTTC
.,TRBV5-6,TRBJ2-5,.,CASSLTLQETQYF,TGTGCCAGCAGCTTGACACTCCAAGAGACCCAGTACTTC
once,TRBV21-1,TRBJ2-7,.,CASSKAPGLAGGPREQYF,TGTGCCAGCAGCAAAGCCCCGGGACTAGCGGGAGGGCCGCGGGAGCAGTACTTC
.,TRBV7-3,TRBJ2-1,TRBD1,CASSLLSGTGGYNEQFF,TGTGCCAGCAGCTTATTATCCGGGACAGGGGGATACAATGAGCAGTTCTTC
.,TRBV6-5,TRBJ2-1,.,CASRTLAAGVNEQFF,TGTGCCAGCAGGACCCTGGCAGCCGGTGTCAATGAGCAGTTCTTC
few,TRBV7-8,TRBJ2-7,TRBD1,CASSLSSVRGFEQYF,TGTGCCAGCAGCTTGAGTTCCGTCAGGGGGTTCGAGCAGTACTTC
.,TRBV10-2,TRBJ1-1,TRBD1,CASGQDTEAFF,TGCGCCAGCGGACAGGACACTGAAGCTTTCTTT
.,TRBV25-1,TRBJ1-1,.,CASTSERGPNTEAFF,TGTGCCAGCACCTCGGAGCGGGGGCCGAACACTGAAGCTTTCTTT
.,TRBV11-2,TRBJ2-7,.,CASSPGGSGRITYEQYF,TGTGCCAGCAGCCCTGGGGGTTCAGGACGCATAACCTACGAGCAGTACTTC
.,TRBV7-6,TRBJ1-4,TRBD1,CASSLGKRGTGVDEKLFF,TGTGCCAGCAGCTTAGGAAAAAGGGGGACAGGGGTGGATGAAAAACTGTTTTTT
.,TRBV5-5,TRBJ2-7,TRBD2,CASSLGAGAEQYF,TGTGCCAGCAGCTTGGGAGCGGGGGCCGAGCAGTACTTC
.,TRBV30,TRBJ1-1,.,CAWSVGGGTEAFF,TGTGCCTGGAGTGTAGGAGGAGGGACTGAAGCTTTCTTT
.,TRBV5-1,TRBJ2-7,TRBD2,CASSLGASGTYEQYF,TGCGCCAGCAGCTTGGGAGCTAGCGGGACCTACGAGCAGTACTTC
.,TRBV2,TRBJ1-4,.,CANRARTNEKLFF,TGTGCCAACCGAGCGAGAACTAATGAAAAACTGTTTTTT
.,TRBV10-3,TRBJ2-1,.,CATGALDEQFF,TGTGCCACGGGGGCTTTGGATGAGCAGTTCTTC
.,TRBV7-3,TRBJ2-3,.,CASSSRQTSTDTQYF,TGTGCCAGCAGCTCTCGACAGACTAGCACAGATACGCAGTATTTT
.,TRBV9,TRBJ2-1,.,CASSVDSSYNEQFF,TGTGCCAGCAGCGTAGATAGTTCCTACAATGAGCAGTTCTTC
.,TRBV13,TRBJ2-2,.,CASSSRSPGTGELFF,TGTGCCAGCAGCAGCCGGAGCCCTGGAACCGGGGAGCTGTTTTTT
.,TRBV7-6,TRBJ2-7,TRBD1,CASSDQTGNDGDPAYEQYF,TGTGCCAGCAGCGATCAGACAGGGAACGACGGGGACCCCGCCTACGAGCAGTACTTC
.,TRBV5-1,TRBJ2-2,TRBD2,CASSFSSGRATGELFF,TGCGCCAGCAGCTTCTCTAGCGGGAGGGCCACCGGGGAGCTGTTTTTT
.,TRBV7-8,TRBJ2-3,.,CASSLKLPDTQYF,TGTGCCAGCAGCTTAAAGCTACCAGATACGCAGTATTTT
.,TRBV7-6,TRBJ1-5,.,CASSLSGGTQPQHF,TGTGCCAGCAGCTTATCTGGGGGAACTCAGCCCCAGCATTTT
.,TRBV19,TRBJ2-7,.,CASSTPGSYSYEQYF,TGTGCCAGTAGTACCCCCGGAAGCTATTCCTACGAGCAGTACTTC
.,TRBV2,TRBJ2-1,.,CASSGTFSYNEQFF,TGTGCCAGCAGCGGGACTTTCTCCTACAATGAGCAGTTCTTC
.,TRBV27,TRBJ2-3,.,CASSLSGGFRTDTQYF,TGTGCCAGCAGTTTATCTGGGGGCTTCAGAACAGATACGCAGTATTTT
.,TRBV4-1,TRBJ2-6,.,CASRYDDGGGVLTF,TGCGCCAGCAGATACGACGACGGGGGTGGCGTCCTGACTTTC
once,TRBV4-3,TRBJ2-7,.,CASSEGGALYEQYF,TGCGCCAGCAGCGAAGGGGGAGCTCTTTACGAGCAGTACTTC
.,TRBV5-6,TRBJ2-7,TRBD2,CASSGLAGVLGEQYF,TGTGCCAGCAGCGGCCTAGCGGGAGTCTTGGGCGAGCAGTACTTC
.,TRBV6-1,TRBJ2-7,TRBD2,CASSFSGSKDEQYF,TGTGCCAGCAGTTTTAGCGGGAGTAAGGACGAGCAGTACTTC
.,TRBV11-3,TRBJ2-2,.,CASSSADGTGELFF,TGTGCCAGCAGTTCAGCCGACGGTACCGGGGAGCTGTTTTTT
.,TRBV27,TRBJ2-3,TRBD2,CASSTRDYPSTDTQYF,TGTGCCAGCAGTACGAGGGACTACCCGAGCACAGATACGCAGTATTTT
.,TRBV30,TRBJ2-3,TRBD2,CAWSAFPGLAEYTDTQYF,TGTGCCTGGAGTGCCTTTCCCGGACTAGCGGAATACACAGATACGCAGTATTTT
.,TRBV6-5,TRBJ1-5,.,CASSKVYSNQPQHF,TGTGCCAGCAGTAAGGTTTATAGCAATCAGCCCCAGCATTTT
.,TRBV10-3,TRBJ2-7,TRBD1,CAISDPDRGRIDEQYF,TGTGCCATCAGTGACCCGGACAGGGGGCGCATCGACGAGCAGTACTTC
.,TRBV9,TRBJ2-2,.,CASSEPVADSNTGELFF,TGTGCCAGCAGCGAACCGGTAGCGGATTCGAACACCGGGGAGCTGTTTTTT
.,TRBV21-1,TRBJ2-1,.,CASRRGLHHSDNEQFF,TGTGCCAGCAGACGAGGGCTACACCATTCCGACAATGAGCAGTTCTTC
.,TRBV5-6,TRBJ1-5,TRBD1,CASSFGVGDRGNQPQHF,TGTGCCAGCAGCTTTGGAGTTGGAGACAGGGGCAATCAGCCCCAGCATTTT